The present entry profiles one TCR beta chain with its context. Its antigen remains unidentified. V gave up 7 bases and J gave up 10 bases; unmatched junction bases: 8. Germline V lookup: CDR1 DFQATT, CDR2 SNEGSKA (reference sequence). The CDR3 contains 12 residues. The data are from a study of blood T cells in healthy people across ages. The study, taken as a whole, reports: Long-lived and aged donors differed, with more naive CD4+ cells and higher diversity in the long-lived. Those diversity estimates obtained from one million T cells were thought to be underestimates. Older individuals had lower TCR beta diversity per million T cells (the decline was roughly linear).

A second PCR of roughly 6 to 12 cycles used a sample-barcoded 5' primer and a J-beta primer mix. Each cDNA molecule, via a template-switch adaptor with 12 random nucleotides, was tagged. MiXCR, applied by TCRdb to the 5' RACE reads, yields one record per CDR3 protein. This table has 870,000 or so distinct CDR3 sequences, 29% appearing once. The chain couples TRBV20-1 to TRBJ2-1; 9 bases fit TRBD1. Sequenced: blood. The TCR was taken from a woman of 80 years or more in good health. Here the CDR3 DNA reads TGCAGTGTACCGGGACAGGGATGCGAGCAGTTCTTC. Its translation is CSVPGQGCEQFF.